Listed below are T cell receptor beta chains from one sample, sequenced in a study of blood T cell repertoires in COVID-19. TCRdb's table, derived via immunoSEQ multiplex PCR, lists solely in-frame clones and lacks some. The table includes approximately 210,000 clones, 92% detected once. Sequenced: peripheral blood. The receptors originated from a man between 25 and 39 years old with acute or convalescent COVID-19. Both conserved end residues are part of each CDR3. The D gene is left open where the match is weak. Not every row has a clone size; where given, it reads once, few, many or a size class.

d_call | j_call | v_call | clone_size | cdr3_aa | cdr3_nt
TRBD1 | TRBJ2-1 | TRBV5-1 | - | CASSSGQGSNEQFF | TGCGCCAGCAGCTCAGGACAGGGATCGAATGAGCAGTTCTTC
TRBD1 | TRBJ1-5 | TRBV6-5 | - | CATLYRGTGQPQHF | TGTGCCACCCTCTACAGGGGTACCGGTCAGCCCCAGCATTTT
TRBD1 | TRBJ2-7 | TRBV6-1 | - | CASSETGGTYEQYF | TGTGCCAGCAGTGAAACAGGGGGAACCTACGAGCAGTACTTC
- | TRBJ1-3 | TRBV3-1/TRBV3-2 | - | CASSQVLGTDPSSGNTIYF | TGTGCCAGCAGCCAAGTACTGGGCACCGATCCTTCTTCTGGAAACACCATATATTTT
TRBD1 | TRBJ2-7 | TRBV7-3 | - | CASSLALTGVNEQYF | TGTGCCAGCAGCTTAGCCTTGACAGGGGTGAACGAGCAGTACTTC
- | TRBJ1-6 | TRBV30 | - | CAWSDRLRSPLHF | TGTGCCTGGAGCGACAGACTGAGGTCACCCCTCCACTTT
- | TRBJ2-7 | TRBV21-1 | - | CASSKENGLVLSYEQYF | TGTGCCAGCAGCAAAGAGAACGGACTAGTACTATCTTACGAGCAGTACTTC
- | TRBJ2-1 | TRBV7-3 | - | CASSLIANEQFF | TGTGCCAGCAGCTTAATAGCGAATGAGCAGTTCTTC
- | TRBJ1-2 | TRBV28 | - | CASSGVGGRYGYTF | TGTGCCAGCAGTGGGGTCGGGGGAAGGTATGGCTACACCTTC
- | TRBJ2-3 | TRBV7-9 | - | CASSLEQVTDTQYF | TGTGCCAGCAGCTTGGAACAGGTCACAGATACGCAGTATTTT
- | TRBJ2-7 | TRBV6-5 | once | CASTGLNEQYF | TGTGCCAGCACCGGACTAAACGAGCAGTACTTC
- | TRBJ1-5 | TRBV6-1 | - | CASSGRRRSFSNQPQHF | TGTGCCAGCAGTGGAAGAAGGAGGTCGTTTAGCAATCAGCCCCAGCATTTT
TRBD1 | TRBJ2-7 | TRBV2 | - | CASGRQGLEQYF | TGTGCCAGCGGACGACAGGGTTTGGAGCAGTACTTC
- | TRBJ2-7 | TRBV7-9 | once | CASSLVNRGEQYF | TGTGCCAGCAGCTTAGTCAACCGGGGCGAGCAGTACTTC
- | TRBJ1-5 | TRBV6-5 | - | CASSYSKRSNQPQHF | TGTGCCAGCAGTTACTCTAAGAGAAGCAATCAGCCCCAGCATTTT
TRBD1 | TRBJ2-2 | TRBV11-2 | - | CASSFRQGAPGELFF | TGTGCCAGCAGCTTCAGGCAGGGGGCCCCCGGGGAGCTGTTTTTT
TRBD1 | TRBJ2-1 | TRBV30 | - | CAWIDGGDRGFYEQFF | TGTGCCTGGATCGACGGCGGGGACAGGGGATTTTATGAGCAGTTCTTC
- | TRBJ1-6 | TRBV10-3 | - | CATRRTVNSPLHF | TGTGCCACCCGCCGGACAGTCAATTCACCCCTCCACTTT
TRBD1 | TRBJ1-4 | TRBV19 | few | CASCNRGTGAEKLFF | TGTGCCAGTTGCAACCGAGGGACAGGGGCGGAAAAACTGTTTTTT
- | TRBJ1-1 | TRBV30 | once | CAWTRGRNTEAFF | TGTGCCTGGACCAGGGGCCGGAACACTGAAGCTTTCTTT
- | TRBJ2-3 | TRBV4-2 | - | CASSLQGRTTDTQYF | TGTGCCAGCAGCCTCCAGGGCCGAACCACAGATACGCAGTATTTT
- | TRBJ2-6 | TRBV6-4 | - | CASSDPGESGANVLTF | TGTGCCAGCAGTGACCCTGGGGAGTCTGGGGCCAACGTCCTGACTTTC
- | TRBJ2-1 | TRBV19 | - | CASSIGQFDEQFF | TGTGCCAGTAGTATTGGACAGTTCGATGAGCAGTTCTTC
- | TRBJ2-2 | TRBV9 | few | CASSVGGLGTGELFF | TGTGCCAGCAGCGTAGGCGGGTTGGGGACCGGGGAGCTGTTTTTT
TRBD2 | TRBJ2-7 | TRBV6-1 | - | CASREGSGRAYEQYF | TGTGCCAGCAGAGAAGGTAGCGGGAGGGCCTACGAGCAGTACTTC
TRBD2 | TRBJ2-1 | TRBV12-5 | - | CASGLAGTSGRAQFF | TGTGCTAGTGGTTTGGCCGGGACTAGCGGGAGGGCCCAGTTCTTC
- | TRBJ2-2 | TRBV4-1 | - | CASSHVGGETGELFF | TGCGCCAGCAGCCACGTCGGGGGAGAGACCGGGGAGCTGTTTTTT
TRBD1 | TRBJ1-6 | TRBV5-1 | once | CASSPGTGNNSPLHF | TGCGCCAGCAGCCCCGGGACAGGGAATAATTCACCCCTCCACTTT
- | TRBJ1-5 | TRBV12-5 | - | CASGPGINSNQPQHF | TGTGCTAGTGGGCCGGGAATTAATAGCAATCAGCCCCAGCATTTT
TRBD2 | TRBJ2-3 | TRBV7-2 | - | CASSRGLAGGFTDTQYF | TGTGCCAGCAGCCGCGGACTAGCGGGGGGGTTCACAGATACGCAGTATTTT
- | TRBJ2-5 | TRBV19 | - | CASSSPAGAETQYF | TGTGCCAGTAGTTCCCCGGCAGGGGCAGAGACCCAGTACTTC
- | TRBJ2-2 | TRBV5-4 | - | CASSLRGSTGELFF | TGTGCCAGCAGCTTACGGGGGAGCACCGGGGAGCTGTTTTTT
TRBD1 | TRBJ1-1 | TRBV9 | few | CASSVRTGLNTEAFF | TGTGCCAGCAGCGTCCGGACAGGGCTGAACACTGAAGCTTTCTTT
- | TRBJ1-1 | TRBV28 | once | CASSFGNTEAFF | TGTGCCAGCAGTTTCGGTAACACTGAAGCTTTCTTT
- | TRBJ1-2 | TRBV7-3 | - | CASSSYSVANYGYTF | TGTGCCAGCAGCTCGTACAGTGTAGCTAACTATGGCTACACCTTC
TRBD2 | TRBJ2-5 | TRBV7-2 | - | CAKTLPVLAGKETQYF | TGTGCCAAAACCCTCCCGGTGCTAGCGGGGAAAGAGACCCAGTACTTC
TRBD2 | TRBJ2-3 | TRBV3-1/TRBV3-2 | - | CASSLARGVLDTQYF | TGTGCCAGCAGCCTTGCGCGGGGGGTATTAGATACGCAGTATTTT
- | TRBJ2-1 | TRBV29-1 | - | CSVERDSYEQFF | TGCAGCGTTGAGCGGGACAGCTATGAGCAGTTCTTC
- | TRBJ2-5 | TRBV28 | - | CATRVEETQYF | TGTGCCACCCGGGTAGAAGAGACCCAGTACTTC
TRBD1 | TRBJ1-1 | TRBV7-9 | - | CASSLGDRVNTEAFF | TGTGCCAGCAGCTTAGGAGACAGGGTGAACACTGAAGCTTTCTTT
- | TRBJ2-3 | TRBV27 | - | CASSLTRPSTDTQYF | TGTGCCAGCAGCTTAACTAGACCGTCCACAGATACGCAGTATTTT
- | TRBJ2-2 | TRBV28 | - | CASSPIAWPMNTGELFF | TGTGCCAGCAGTCCCATAGCATGGCCGATGAACACCGGGGAGCTGTTTTTT
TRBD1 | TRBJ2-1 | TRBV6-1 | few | CASSDLPGGAWYNEQFF | TGTGCCAGCAGTGACCTTCCAGGGGGCGCGTGGTACAATGAGCAGTTCTTC
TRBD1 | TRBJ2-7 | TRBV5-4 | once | CASSSGGVGYEQYF | TGTGCCAGCAGCTCAGGGGGCGTAGGGTACGAGCAGTACTTC
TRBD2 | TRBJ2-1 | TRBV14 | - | CASSRSGGTYNEQFF | TGTGCCAGCAGCCGTAGCGGGGGGACGTACAATGAGCAGTTCTTC
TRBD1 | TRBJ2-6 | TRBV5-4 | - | CASSMTGGAGANVLTF | TGTGCCAGCAGCATGACAGGGGGCGCTGGGGCCAACGTCCTGACTTTC
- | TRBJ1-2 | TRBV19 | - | CASSTPRNVGYTF | TGTGCCAGTAGTACACCGAGAAATGTCGGCTACACCTTC
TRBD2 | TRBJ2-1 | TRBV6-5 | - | CASSWTSGGPYNEQFF | TGTGCCAGCAGTTGGACTAGCGGAGGCCCCTACAATGAGCAGTTCTTC
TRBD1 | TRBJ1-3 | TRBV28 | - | CASSNRGLGNTIYF | TGTGCCAGCAGTAACAGGGGGCTTGGAAACACCATATATTTT
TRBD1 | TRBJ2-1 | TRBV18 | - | CASSYYGTAGDEQFF | TGTGCCAGCTCGTACTACGGGACAGCTGGGGATGAGCAGTTCTTC